Listed below are T cell receptor beta chains from one sample, sequenced in a study of STAT5B mutations in CD4+ large granular lymphocyte leukemia. Using immunoSEQ multiplex PCR, the repertoire was profiled, and TCRdb retains in-frame clones only, with some absent. This table holds 22,000 or so clones, about 78% found once. The material sequenced was CD4+ T cells from blood buffy coats. These TCRs come from a human donor in good health. The CDR3 runs from the conserved cysteine through the conserved F or W. D genes are given only for firm matches. Clone size is given for some rows only: seen once, a few or many times, or a class if the clone is expanded.

clone size: -
J gene: TRBJ1-1
D gene: -
V gene: TRBV5-8
CDR3 DNA: TGTGCCAGCAGCCTCACAGGGTACGACACTGAAGCTTTCTTT
CDR3 protein: CASSLTGYDTEAFF

clone size: -
J gene: TRBJ2-2
D gene: -
V gene: TRBV6-6
CDR3 DNA: TGTGCCAGCAGTTACCTTCCCGGACGCGACACCGGGGAGCTGTTTTTT
CDR3 protein: CASSYLPGRDTGELFF

clone size: -
J gene: TRBJ1-2
D gene: -
V gene: TRBV10-1
CDR3 DNA: TGCGCCAGCAGTGAAAAGACTAACTATGGCTACACCTTC
CDR3 protein: CASSEKTNYGYTF

clone size: few
J gene: TRBJ2-2
D gene: TRBD1
V gene: TRBV10-3
CDR3 DNA: TGTGCCATCAGTGCTCGGGACAGGGGGTTGGAGCTGTTTTTT
CDR3 protein: CAISARDRGLELFF

clone size: -
J gene: TRBJ1-4
D gene: TRBD1
V gene: TRBV7-9
CDR3 DNA: TGTGCCAGCAGCTTAGCGACAGGGGCAACTAATGAAAAACTGTTTTTT
CDR3 protein: CASSLATGATNEKLFF

clone size: -
J gene: TRBJ1-2
D gene: -
V gene: TRBV18
CDR3 DNA: TGTGCCATTAGTGTGGTCCAGGATCGGAACTATGGCTACACCTTC
CDR3 protein: CAISVVQDRNYGYTF

clone size: -
J gene: TRBJ2-3
D gene: TRBD2
V gene: TRBV9
CDR3 DNA: TGTGCCAGCAGCCTTAGCGGGAGTAGCACAGATACGCAGTATTTT
CDR3 protein: CASSLSGSSTDTQYF

clone size: -
J gene: TRBJ2-3
D gene: TRBD2
V gene: TRBV5-4
CDR3 DNA: TGTGCCAGCAGCCTAAGGACTAGCGGGGGGACAGATACGCAGTATTTT
CDR3 protein: CASSLRTSGGTDTQYF

clone size: -
J gene: TRBJ2-5
D gene: -
V gene: TRBV11-2
CDR3 DNA: TGTGCCAGCAGCTTACTTACAGGGTTGCTTCAAGAGACCCAGTACTTC
CDR3 protein: CASSLLTGLLQETQYF

clone size: -
J gene: TRBJ1-2
D gene: -
V gene: TRBV10-1
CDR3 DNA: TGCGCCAGCAGTGAGTCGGGGGCCGGTCTAGAATATGGCTACACCTTC
CDR3 protein: CASSESGAGLEYGYTF

clone size: -
J gene: TRBJ2-5
D gene: -
V gene: TRBV29-1
CDR3 DNA: TGCAGCGTTGACCTTCAGGGGTCGACCCAGTACTTC
CDR3 protein: CSVDLQGSTQYF

clone size: -
J gene: TRBJ2-3
D gene: TRBD2
V gene: TRBV19
CDR3 DNA: TGTGCCAGTAGTTTTCGGGGTAGCGGGGGGGCAGTGGCAGATACGCAGTATTTT
CDR3 protein: CASSFRGSGGAVADTQYF

clone size: -
J gene: TRBJ2-7
D gene: TRBD2
V gene: TRBV7-2
CDR3 DNA: TGTGCCAGCAGGGTAACTAGCGGGGTTAGCTCCTACGAGCAGTACTTC
CDR3 protein: CASRVTSGVSSYEQYF

clone size: -
J gene: TRBJ1-1
D gene: -
V gene: TRBV5-1
CDR3 DNA: TGCGCCAGCAGCTTCGACGAGAACACTGAAGCTTTCTTT
CDR3 protein: CASSFDENTEAFF

clone size: once
J gene: TRBJ2-7
D gene: TRBD2
V gene: TRBV29-1
CDR3 DNA: TGCAGTCCTTCCCGGACTAGCGGGAGGTACGAGCAGTACTTC
CDR3 protein: CSPSRTSGRYEQYF

clone size: -
J gene: TRBJ2-1
D gene: -
V gene: TRBV7-9
CDR3 DNA: TGTGCCAGCATCTCACCGGGCGGAAGCTCCTACAATGAGCAGTTCTTC
CDR3 protein: CASISPGGSSYNEQFF